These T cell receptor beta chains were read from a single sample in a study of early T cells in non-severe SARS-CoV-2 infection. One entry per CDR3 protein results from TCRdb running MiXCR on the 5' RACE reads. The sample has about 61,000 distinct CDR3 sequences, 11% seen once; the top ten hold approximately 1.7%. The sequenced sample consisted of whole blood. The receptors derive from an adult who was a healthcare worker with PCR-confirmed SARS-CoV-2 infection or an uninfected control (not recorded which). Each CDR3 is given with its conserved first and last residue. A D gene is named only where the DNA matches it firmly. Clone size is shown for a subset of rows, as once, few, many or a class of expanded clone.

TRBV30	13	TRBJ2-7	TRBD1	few	CAWNEGGPYEQYF	TGTGCCTGGAATGAAGGGGGCCCCTACGAGCAGTACTTC
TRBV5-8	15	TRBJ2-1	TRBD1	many	CASSYGGQGSSEQFF	TGTGCCAGCAGCTACGGTGGACAGGGTTCTAGTGAGCAGTTCTTC
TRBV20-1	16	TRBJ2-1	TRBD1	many	CSAWTGTGLFHNEQFF	TGCAGTGCTTGGACCGGGACAGGGCTCTTCCACAATGAGCAGTTCTTC
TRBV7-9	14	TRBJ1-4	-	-	CASSWGNRDEKLFF	TGTGCCAGCAGTTGGGGGAACAGGGATGAAAAACTGTTTTTT
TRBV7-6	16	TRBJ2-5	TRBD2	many	CASSAAPAGGRETQYF	TGTGCCAGCAGCGCCGCCCCGGCGGGGGGGCGAGAGACCCAGTACTTC
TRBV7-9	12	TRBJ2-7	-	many	CASSSIGWEQYF	TGTGCCAGCAGTTCCATTGGGTGGGAGCAGTACTTC
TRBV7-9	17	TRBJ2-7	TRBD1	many	CASSSKAQGDPSYEQYF	TGTGCCAGCAGCTCAAAAGCACAGGGGGATCCGTCCTACGAGCAGTACTTC
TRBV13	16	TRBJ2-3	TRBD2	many	CASSRTSGGYRNTQYF	TGTGCCAGCAGCCGGACTAGCGGGGGATACCGGAATACGCAGTATTTT
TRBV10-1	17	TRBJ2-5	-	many	CASTQKGEGAGQETQYF	TGCGCCAGCACCCAGAAAGGGGAAGGGGCAGGCCAAGAGACCCAGTACTTC
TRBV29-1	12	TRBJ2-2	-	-	CSASGNTGELFF	TGCAGCGCCTCAGGGAACACCGGGGAGCTGTTTTTT
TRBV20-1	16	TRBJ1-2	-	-	CSASGDVRYLAGGYTF	TGCAGTGCTAGCGGTGATGTCAGGTACCTAGCTGGTGGCTACACCTTC
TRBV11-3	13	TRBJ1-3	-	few	CASSVNSGNTIYF	TGTGCCAGCAGCGTGAACTCTGGAAACACCATATATTTT
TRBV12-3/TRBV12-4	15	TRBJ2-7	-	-	CAIRAGQFPSYEQYF	TGTGCCATCAGAGCGGGACAGTTCCCCTCCTACGAGCAGTACTTC
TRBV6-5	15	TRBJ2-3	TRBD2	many	CASTRGRGAADTQYF	TGTGCCAGCACCCGAGGGCGGGGGGCGGCAGATACGCAGTATTTT
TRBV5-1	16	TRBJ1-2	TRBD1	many	CASSLYPTGADYGYTF	TGCGCCAGCAGCTTGTACCCTACAGGGGCGGACTATGGCTACACCTTC
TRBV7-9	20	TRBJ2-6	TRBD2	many	CASSLARGGTFAEGANVLTF	TGTGCCAGCAGCTTAGCCCGGGGAGGGACCTTTGCCGAGGGGGCCAACGTCCTGACTTTC
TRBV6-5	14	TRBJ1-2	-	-	CASTLTPGAYGYTF	TGTGCCAGCACCCTGACGCCGGGGGCCTATGGCTACACCTTC
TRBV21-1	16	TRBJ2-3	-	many	CASSKVQGQNTDTQYF	TGTGCCAGCAGCAAAGTCCAGGGACAGAACACAGATACGCAGTATTTT
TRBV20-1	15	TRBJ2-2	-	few	CSARRAGIDTGELFF	TGCAGTGCTCGGCGAGCAGGGATAGACACCGGGGAGCTGTTTTTT
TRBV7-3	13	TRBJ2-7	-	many	CASSLRTGDEQYF	TGTGCCAGCAGCCTACGAACCGGGGACGAGCAGTACTTC
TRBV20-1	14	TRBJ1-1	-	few	CSASPWGGVSEAFF	TGCAGTGCTAGCCCGTGGGGCGGCGTGTCGGAGGCTTTCTTT
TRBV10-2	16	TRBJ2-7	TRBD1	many	CASSESWGTGSAIQYF	TGCGCCAGCAGTGAGTCGTGGGGGACAGGGAGCGCTATCCAGTACTTC
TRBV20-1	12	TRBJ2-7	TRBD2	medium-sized	CSAGTSGYEQYF	TGCAGTGCCGGGACTAGCGGCTACGAGCAGTACTTC
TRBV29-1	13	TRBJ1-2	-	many	CSVGTQDTYGYTF	TGCAGCGTCGGTACTCAGGATACCTATGGCTACACCTTC
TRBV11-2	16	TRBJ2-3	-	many	CASSQRPTKPTDTQYF	TGTGCCAGCAGCCAGAGACCGACGAAACCCACAGATACGCAGTATTTT
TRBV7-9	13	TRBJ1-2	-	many	CASSLNTEYGYTF	TGTGCCAGCAGCTTAAACACTGAATATGGCTACACCTTC
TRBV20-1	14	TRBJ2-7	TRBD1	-	CSATGQGASYEQYF	TGCAGTGCCACAGGACAGGGGGCTTCCTACGAGCAGTACTTC
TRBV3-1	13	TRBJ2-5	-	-	CASSQRGEETQYF	TGTGCCAGCAGCCAGAGGGGGGAAGAGACCCAGTACTTC
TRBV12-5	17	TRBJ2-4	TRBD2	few	CASGLVLGREGKNIQYF	TGTGCTAGTGGTTTGGTACTCGGACGGGAGGGCAAAAACATTCAGTACTTC
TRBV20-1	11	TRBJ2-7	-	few	CSVKGDYEQYF	TGCAGTGTTAAGGGGGACTACGAGCAGTACTTC
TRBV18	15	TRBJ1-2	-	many	CASSQNGPGLDGYTF	TGTGCCAGCTCTCAGAACGGGCCCGGCCTCGATGGCTACACCTTC
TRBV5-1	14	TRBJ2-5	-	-	CASSLDRAVKTQYF	TGCGCCAGCAGCTTGGACAGGGCGGTGAAGACCCAGTACTTC
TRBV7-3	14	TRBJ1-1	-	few	CASSLRAGATEAFF	TGTGCCAGCAGCTTACGGGCAGGGGCCACTGAAGCTTTCTTT
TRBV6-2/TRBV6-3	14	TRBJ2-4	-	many	CASSYPGRQNIQYF	TGTGCCAGCAGTTACCCCGGACGGCAAAACATTCAGTACTTC
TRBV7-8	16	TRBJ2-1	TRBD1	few	CASSLGYLGQGAMQFF	TGTGCCAGCAGCTTAGGATATTTGGGACAGGGGGCCATGCAGTTCTTC
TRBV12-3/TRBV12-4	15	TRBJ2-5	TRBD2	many	CASSSSGGAPETQYF	TGTGCCAGCAGTTCTAGCGGGGGGGCCCCAGAGACCCAGTACTTC
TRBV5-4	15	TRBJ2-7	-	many	CASSRGTDLSYEQYF	TGTGCCAGCAGCCGGGGGACGGACTTATCCTACGAGCAGTACTTC
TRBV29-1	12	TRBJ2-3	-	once	CSVGQPKDTQYF	TGCAGCGTTGGACAGCCGAAAGATACGCAGTATTTT
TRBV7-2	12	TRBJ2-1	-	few	CASSAERNEQFF	TGTGCCAGCAGCGCTGAGCGAAATGAGCAGTTCTTC
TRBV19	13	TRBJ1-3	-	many	CASNPRGRNTIYF	TGTGCCAGTAACCCTCGGGGGCGAAACACCATATATTTT
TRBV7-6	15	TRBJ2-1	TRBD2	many	CASSLAGGMYNEQFF	TGTGCCAGCAGTTTAGCGGGGGGCATGTACAATGAGCAGTTCTTC
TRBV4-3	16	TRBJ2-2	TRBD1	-	CASSLGQGTLTGELFF	TGCGCCAGCAGCCTGGGACAGGGGACCCTTACCGGGGAGCTGTTTTTT
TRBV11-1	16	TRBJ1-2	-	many	CASSLALGSENYGYTF	TGTGCCAGCAGCTTAGCGCTTGGCAGCGAAAACTATGGCTACACCTTC
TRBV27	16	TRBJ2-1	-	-	CASSYRPLLSYNEQFF	TGTGCCAGCAGTTATCGGCCCTTACTCTCCTACAATGAGCAGTTCTTC
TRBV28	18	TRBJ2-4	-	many	CASSLYFRDGGPQNIQYF	TGTGCCAGCAGTTTATATTTTCGGGACGGGGGCCCCCAAAACATTCAGTACTTC
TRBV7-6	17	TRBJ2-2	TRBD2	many	CASSFGLAGANTGELFF	TGTGCCAGCAGCTTTGGGCTAGCGGGGGCCAACACCGGGGAGCTGTTTTTT
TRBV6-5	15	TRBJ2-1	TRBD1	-	CASSYRQGARNEQFF	TGTGCCAGCAGTTATAGACAGGGGGCGCGGAATGAGCAGTTCTTC
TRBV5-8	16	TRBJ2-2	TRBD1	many	CASSGDRGLNTGELFF	TGTGCCAGCAGCGGTGACAGGGGGCTGAACACCGGGGAGCTGTTTTTT
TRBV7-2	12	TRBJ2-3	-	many	CASSLGLDTQYF	TGTGCCAGCAGCTTAGGTTTAGATACGCAGTATTTT
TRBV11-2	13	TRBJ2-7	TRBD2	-	CASSLDLVAGQYF	TGTGCCAGCAGCTTAGATCTGGTAGCGGGGCAGTACTTC
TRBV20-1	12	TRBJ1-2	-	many	CSASRSGYGYTF	TGCAGTGCTAGCAGGTCGGGGTATGGCTACACCTTC
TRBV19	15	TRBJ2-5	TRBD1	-	CASSPGQYPKETQYF	TGTGCCAGTAGTCCGGGACAGTACCCGAAAGAGACCCAGTACTTC
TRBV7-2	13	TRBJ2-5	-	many	CASSSTSGETQYF	TGTGCCAGCAGCTCAACGAGCGGGGAGACCCAGTACTTC
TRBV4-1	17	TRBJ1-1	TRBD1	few	CASSQEEYRGPWTEAFF	TGCGCCAGCAGCCAAGAGGAATACAGGGGGCCGTGGACTGAAGCTTTCTTT
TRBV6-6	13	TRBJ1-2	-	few	CASSSGSPYGYTF	TGTGCCAGCAGTTCTGGTAGCCCGTATGGCTACACCTTC
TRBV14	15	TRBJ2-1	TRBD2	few	CASSLLADSYNEQFF	TGTGCCAGCAGCCTGCTAGCGGATTCCTACAATGAGCAGTTCTTC
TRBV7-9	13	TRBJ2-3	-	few	CASSRDAGGTQYF	TGTGCCAGCAGCCGGGACGCGGGCGGTACGCAGTATTTT
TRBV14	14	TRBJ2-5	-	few	CASSQVDFKETQYF	TGTGCCAGCAGCCAAGTTGACTTTAAAGAGACCCAGTACTTC